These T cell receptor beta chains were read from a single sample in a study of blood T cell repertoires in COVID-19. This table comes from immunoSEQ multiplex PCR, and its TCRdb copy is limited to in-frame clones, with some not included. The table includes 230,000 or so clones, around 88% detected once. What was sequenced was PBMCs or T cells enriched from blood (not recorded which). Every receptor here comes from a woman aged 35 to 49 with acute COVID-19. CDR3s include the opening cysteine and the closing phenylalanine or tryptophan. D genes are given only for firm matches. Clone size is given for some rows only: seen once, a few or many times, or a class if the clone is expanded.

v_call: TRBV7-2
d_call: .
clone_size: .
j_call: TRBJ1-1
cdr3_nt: TGTGCCAGCAGCGCCGACAGCTTAATGAACACTGAAGCTTTCTTT
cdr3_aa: CASSADSLMNTEAFF

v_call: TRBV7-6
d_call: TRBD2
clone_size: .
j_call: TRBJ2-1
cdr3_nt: TGTGCCAGCAGCTCCATAGCCCCCCAACTAGCGGGGGGACCTGAGCAGTTCTTC
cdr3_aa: CASSSIAPQLAGGPEQFF

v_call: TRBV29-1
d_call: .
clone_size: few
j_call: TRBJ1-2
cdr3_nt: TGCAGCGCCCAAGGAGGGTACTATGGCTACACCTTC
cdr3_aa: CSAQGGYYGYTF

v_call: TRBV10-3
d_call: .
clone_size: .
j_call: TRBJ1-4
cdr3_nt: TGTGCCATCAGCAGGGGAGAGAACGAAAAACTGTTTTTT
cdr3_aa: CAISRGENEKLFF

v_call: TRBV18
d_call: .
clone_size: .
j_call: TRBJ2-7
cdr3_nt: TGTGCCAGCTCACCTGACAGGTACCACGAGCAGTACTTC
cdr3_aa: CASSPDRYHEQYF

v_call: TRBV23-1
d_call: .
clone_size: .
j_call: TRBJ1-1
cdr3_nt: TGCGCCAGCAGTCCCCGCGGAGGGGAGGACACTGAAGCTTTCTTT
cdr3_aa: CASSPRGGEDTEAFF

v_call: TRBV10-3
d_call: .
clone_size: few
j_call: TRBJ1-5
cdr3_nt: TGTGCCATCAGTGACGAAGACAGCCATAATCAGCCCCAGCATTTT
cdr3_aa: CAISDEDSHNQPQHF

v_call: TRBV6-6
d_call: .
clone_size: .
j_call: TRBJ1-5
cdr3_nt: TGTGCCAGCAGGGGCGGGGGGGGCGGCAATCAGCCCCAGCATTTT
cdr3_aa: CASRGGGGGNQPQHF

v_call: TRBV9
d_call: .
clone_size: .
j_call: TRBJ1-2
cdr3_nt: TGTGCCAGCAGCATCGAAGACTTCTATGGCTACACCTTC
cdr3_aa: CASSIEDFYGYTF

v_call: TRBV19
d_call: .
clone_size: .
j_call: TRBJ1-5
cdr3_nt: TGTGCCAGTAGTATCGACAGGATTCAGCCCCAGCATTTT
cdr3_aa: CASSIDRIQPQHF

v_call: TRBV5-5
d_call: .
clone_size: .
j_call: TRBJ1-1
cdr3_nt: TGTGCCAGCAGCAGATATCCGGGACAAGGGTTATCCGGCACTGAAGCTTTCTTT
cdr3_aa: CASSRYPGQGLSGTEAFF

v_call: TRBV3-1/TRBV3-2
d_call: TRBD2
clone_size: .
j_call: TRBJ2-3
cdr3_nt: TGTGCCAGCAGCCATCACATAGCGGGGGCCTTACGAGCTACGCAGTATTTT
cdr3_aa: CASSHHIAGALRATQYF

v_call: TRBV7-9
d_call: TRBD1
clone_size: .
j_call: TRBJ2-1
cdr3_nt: TGTGCCAGCAGCTTAGGACAGGGGATCATGGATGAGCAGTTCTTC
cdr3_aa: CASSLGQGIMDEQFF

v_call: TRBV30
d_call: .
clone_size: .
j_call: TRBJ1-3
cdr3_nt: TGTGCCTGGAGTGTGGGTCGAGGCCGAAACACCATATATTTT
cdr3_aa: CAWSVGRGRNTIYF

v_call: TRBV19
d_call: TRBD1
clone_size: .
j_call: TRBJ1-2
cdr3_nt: TGTGCCAGTAGTATATTACAGGGGGCGGACTATGGCTACACCTTC
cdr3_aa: CASSILQGADYGYTF

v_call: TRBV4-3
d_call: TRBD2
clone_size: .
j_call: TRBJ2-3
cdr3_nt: TGCGCCAGCAGCCAAGAAACTAGCGGGGCCTTCACAGATACGCAGTATTTT
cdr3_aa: CASSQETSGAFTDTQYF

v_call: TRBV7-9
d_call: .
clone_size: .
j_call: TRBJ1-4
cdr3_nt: TGTGCCAGCAGCCCCGGCGGGGAAGGTGGACTGTTTTTT
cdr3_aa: CASSPGGEGGLFF

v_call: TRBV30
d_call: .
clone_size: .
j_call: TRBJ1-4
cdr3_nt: TGTGCCTGCACCCTGCCGGTGAGGAATGAAAAACTGTTTTTT
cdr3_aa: CACTLPVRNEKLFF

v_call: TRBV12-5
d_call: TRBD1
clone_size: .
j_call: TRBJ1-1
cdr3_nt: TGTGCTAGTGGTCCCCCCTCCGGGACAGGCTATGAAGCTTTCTTT
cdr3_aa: CASGPPSGTGYEAFF

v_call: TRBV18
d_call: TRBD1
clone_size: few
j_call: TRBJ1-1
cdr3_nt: TGTGCCAGCTCACCGACTTCAGCGACAGGGCGTTGGACTGAAGCTTTCTTT
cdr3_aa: CASSPTSATGRWTEAFF

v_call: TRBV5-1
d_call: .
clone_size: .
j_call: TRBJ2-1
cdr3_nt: TGCGCCAGCAGCCCCGGGGTTAGCTCCTACAATGAGCAGTTCTTC
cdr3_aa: CASSPGVSSYNEQFF

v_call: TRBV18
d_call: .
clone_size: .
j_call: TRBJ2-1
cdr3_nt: TGTGCCAGCTCACGTGATACGGGTTACAATGAGCAGTTCTTC
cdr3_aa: CASSRDTGYNEQFF

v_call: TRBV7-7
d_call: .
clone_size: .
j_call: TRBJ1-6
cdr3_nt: TGTGCTAGCAGCTTAGTTCCGGGACATTCCTATAATTCACCCCTCCACTTT
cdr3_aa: CASSLVPGHSYNSPLHF

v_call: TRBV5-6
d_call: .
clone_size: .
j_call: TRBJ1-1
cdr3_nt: TGTGCCAGCAGCTTAATTCTTTTGGGGGCCAGGACTGAAGCTTTCTTT
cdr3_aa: CASSLILLGARTEAFF

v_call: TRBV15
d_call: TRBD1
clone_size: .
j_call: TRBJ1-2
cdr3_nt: TGTGCCACCCGGCGGCCAGGGGGCGACTATGGCTACACCTTC
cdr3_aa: CATRRPGGDYGYTF

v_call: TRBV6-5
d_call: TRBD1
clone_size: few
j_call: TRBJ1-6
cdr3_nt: TGTGCCAGCAGTTTCTCGACAGGGACGGATTCACCCCTCCACTTT
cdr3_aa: CASSFSTGTDSPLHF

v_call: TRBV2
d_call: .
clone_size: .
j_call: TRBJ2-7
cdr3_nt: TGTGCCAGCAGGGACAGCTCCTACGAGCAGTACTTC
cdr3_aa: CASRDSSYEQYF

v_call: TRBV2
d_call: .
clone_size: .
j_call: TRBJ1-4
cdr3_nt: TGTGCCAGCAGTGGGACAGCAGGAGCTAATGAAAAACTGTTTTTT
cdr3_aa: CASSGTAGANEKLFF

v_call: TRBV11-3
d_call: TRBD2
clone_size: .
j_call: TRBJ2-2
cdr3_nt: TGTGCCAGCAGCTTAGGTGGGACTAGAACCGGGGAGCTGTTTTTT
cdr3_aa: CASSLGGTRTGELFF

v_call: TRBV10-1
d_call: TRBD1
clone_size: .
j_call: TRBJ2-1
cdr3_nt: TGCGCCAGCAGCGAGTTTTTTAAAGATCTGGACCCGGGACAGGGCGGAAATGAGCAGTTCTTC
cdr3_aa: CASSEFFKDLDPGQGGNEQFF